The clone carrying this T cell receptor (beta chain) showed up just a few times. Assay: immunoSEQ multiplex PCR; the TCRdb copy retains only in-frame clones and omits some. Of fewer than 350,000 clones in the sample, around 87% are singletons; the top ten hold around 7.8%. The CDR3 runs 13 residues. Per germline, CDR1 LGHNA and CDR2 YSLEER. Trimming left V 4 bases short and J 4 bases short, with 10 bases between. These data come from a study of blood T cell repertoires in COVID-19. Overall study: COVID-19 samples, acute and convalescent, were from the United States, Italy and Spain. PBMCs, B-cell-depleted T cells, or T cells provided the cDNA or gDNA that made up the material.

The chain couples TRBV4-3 to TRBJ1-2; D call uncertain. The source of this sequence is a woman in her forties or fifties who had recovered from COVID-19. The material sequenced was peripheral blood. CDR3: CASSPTRLYGYTF. CDR3 DNA: TGCGCCAGCAGCCCAACACGTCTCTATGGCTACACCTTC.